A single count supports the clone carrying this TCR beta chain. The sample belongs to a study of blood T cell repertoires in COVID-19. About the study: Acute and convalescent COVID-19 specimens originated in the United States, Italy and Spain. Nucleic acid was either cDNA or gDNA, and it came from T cells, B-cell-depleted T cells, or PBMCs.

Per the original data handling: Estimation of nucleated cell counts relied on the amplification of reference gene primers. TCRdb's copy holds only in-frame clones and misses some; the assay was immunoSEQ multiplex PCR. V, J and clone size are taken as reported in that table, and D and trimming were inferred from the DNA itself. The sample records 150,000 to 200,000 clones, over 70% being singletons. Participants reported their clinical history, and cohort assignment relied on those reports. The ends were cut back, 7 bases at V and 6 bases at J, with 18 bases in the middle. Germline loops: CDR1 MGHDK, CDR2 SYGVNS. This CDR3 region has 15 residues.

This clonotype originated in a woman aged 45-65 years in a cohort exposed to, infected with or recovered from COVID-19 (not recorded which). Sequenced sample: PBMCs or T cells enriched from blood (not recorded which). The gene calls are TRBV25-1 and TRBJ2-2, with D maybe TRBD2 (6 bases). The CDR3 sequence: CASKREDRVSGELFF. The CDR3 nucleotides are TGTGCCAGCAAAAGGGAGGACCGAGTATCCGGGGAGCTGTTTTTT.